The source of this T cell receptor beta chain is a study of blood T cell repertoires in COVID-19. Study background: T cells, B-cell-depleted T cells, or PBMCs provided the cDNA or gDNA that served as material.

This CDR3 is built from 14 residues. The V gene end was trimmed by 5 bases and the J gene end by 5 bases; junction bases not matched to a gene: 2. Germline assignment: CDR1 SNHLY and CDR2 FYNNEI. Authors' analysis steps: Reference gene primer amplification yielded estimated nucleated cell counts. Assay: immunoSEQ multiplex PCR; the TCRdb copy retains only in-frame clones and omits some. V and J calls and clone size are copied from that table; D and trimming were computed from the DNA. The table lists about 220,000 clones, 90% of them singletons. The chain joins TRBV2 to TRBJ2-2, with 10 bases matching TRBD1. Sequences were obtained from PBMCs or T cells enriched from blood (not recorded which). The TCR was taken from a young man who had been exposed to COVID-19. The CDR3 nucleotides read TGTGCCAGCAGTTGGACAGGGGGGACCGGGGAGCTGTTTTTT. Its translation is CASSWTGGTGELFF.